The source of this T cell receptor beta chain is a study of blood T cell repertoires in COVID-19. TCRdb's table, derived via immunoSEQ multiplex PCR, lists solely in-frame clones and lacks some. The table has some 110,000 clones, approximately 83% seen once; the top ten hold 2.5% to 4%. Germline V lookup: CDR1 MGHDK, CDR2 SYGVNS. The germline V and J ends were trimmed by 6 bases and 5 bases, with 11 bases remaining between them. This CDR3 comprises 14 residues. Sequences were obtained from peripheral blood. The rearrangement uses TRBV25-1 and TRBJ1-6, with a possible D match to TRBD1 (6 bases). This TCR derives from a woman of 80 years or more with active or convalescent COVID-19. CDR3 sequence (DNA): TGTGCCAGCAGCAAACAGGGCCATAATTCACCCCTCCACTTT. Its translation is CASSKQGHNSPLHF.